This T cell receptor beta chain comes out of a study of T cell repertoires in ileal Crohn's disease. Study-level background: About half of patients got postoperative therapy: some 11 thiopurines, approximately 18 anti-TNF.

Turning to this clone: The antigen is unknown.

The table came from immunoSEQ multiplex PCR; TCRdb's copy has only in-frame clones and leaves some out. The sample holds approximately 30,000 clones; around 80% are singletons and the top ten take around 17%. Findings and limits, study-wide: Clonality above 26.8% at surgery always came with endoscopic recurrence.

V lost 0 bases to trimming and J lost 6 bases, with 9 bases between them. The CDR3 has 14 amino acids. The germline V gene encodes CDR1 SGHRS and CDR2 YFSETQ. Sequenced sample: ileal tissue. This chain links TRBV5-1 with TRBJ2-2; D is perhaps TRBD2 (6 bases). The TCR comes from an adult with Crohn's disease. The CDR3 reads CASSLGGDAGELFF. The CDR3 nucleotides read TGCGCCAGCAGCTTGGGGGGGGACGCCGGGGAGCTGTTTTTT.